Listed below are T cell receptor beta chains from one sample, sequenced in a study of cytomegalovirus exposure and HLA in healthy donors. The data were produced by immunoSEQ multiplex PCR, yet TCRdb's version contains in-frame clones alone and is incomplete. Of about 170,000 clones in the sample, over 80% were seen once. Sequenced: PBMCs. The receptor set was obtained from a male donor in good health and CMV-seronegative. Each CDR3 is given without its conserved first and last residue. Each record gives: J gene, clone size, CDR3 length, V gene, CDR3 protein. Clone size is not always given. Where it is, it says once, few, many or a class for expanded clones.

j_call: TRBJ1-5; clone_size: .; cdr3_length: 12; v_call: TRBV2; cdr3_aa: ASSRQGANQPQH
j_call: TRBJ1-4; clone_size: .; cdr3_length: 14; v_call: TRBV11-2; cdr3_aa: ASSSSVHGKNEKLF
j_call: TRBJ1-4; clone_size: .; cdr3_length: 11; v_call: TRBV12-5; cdr3_aa: ASGQDPNEKLF
j_call: TRBJ1-1; clone_size: .; cdr3_length: 14; v_call: TRBV19; cdr3_aa: ASSVRDRGTNTEAF
j_call: TRBJ1-2; clone_size: .; cdr3_length: 14; v_call: TRBV5-1; cdr3_aa: ASSPGTGGVLGGYT
j_call: TRBJ1-6; clone_size: .; cdr3_length: 13; v_call: TRBV6-5; cdr3_aa: ASTPGQGNNSPLH
j_call: TRBJ1-1; clone_size: .; cdr3_length: 15; v_call: TRBV4-1; cdr3_aa: ASSQGWDRGLDTEAF
j_call: TRBJ2-7; clone_size: .; cdr3_length: 15; v_call: TRBV4-3; cdr3_aa: ASSQDPSGGIAHEQY
j_call: .; clone_size: .; cdr3_length: 12; v_call: TRBV10-3; cdr3_aa: AIREDRAIHEQY
j_call: TRBJ2-1; clone_size: once; cdr3_length: 17; v_call: TRBV12-5; cdr3_aa: ASGFPGRGNKPDYNEQF
j_call: TRBJ2-5; clone_size: once; cdr3_length: 14; v_call: TRBV5-4; cdr3_aa: ASSLVPVVDQETQY
j_call: TRBJ1-2; clone_size: .; cdr3_length: 14; v_call: TRBV27; cdr3_aa: ASSLSLSGTNYGYT
j_call: TRBJ1-1; clone_size: few; cdr3_length: 15; v_call: TRBV19; cdr3_aa: ASSSWAREALNTEAF
j_call: TRBJ1-5; clone_size: .; cdr3_length: 10; v_call: TRBV2; cdr3_aa: ASSEGGGTQH
j_call: TRBJ2-5; clone_size: once; cdr3_length: 14; v_call: TRBV6-1; cdr3_aa: ASSEAGGASWETQY
j_call: TRBJ2-1; clone_size: .; cdr3_length: 15; v_call: TRBV25-1; cdr3_aa: ASSALGLAGGHNEQF
j_call: TRBJ2-2; clone_size: once; cdr3_length: 12; v_call: TRBV2; cdr3_aa: AGNRVSNTGELF
j_call: TRBJ2-2; clone_size: .; cdr3_length: 14; v_call: TRBV5-1; cdr3_aa: ASSHGLAGNTGELF
j_call: TRBJ1-1; clone_size: once; cdr3_length: 15; v_call: TRBV4-1; cdr3_aa: ASSQDPGQIHNTEAF
j_call: TRBJ1-4; clone_size: .; cdr3_length: 14; v_call: TRBV5-5; cdr3_aa: ASSFSQGTTNEKLF
j_call: TRBJ1-2; clone_size: .; cdr3_length: 11; v_call: TRBV13; cdr3_aa: ASSPRGNYGYT
j_call: TRBJ2-5; clone_size: .; cdr3_length: 11; v_call: TRBV11-3; cdr3_aa: ASSPTSRETQY
j_call: TRBJ2-1; clone_size: once; cdr3_length: 13; v_call: TRBV7-6; cdr3_aa: ASSFRVNVNNEQF